This TCR beta chain was found in a study of cytotoxic CD8 clonotypes in ibrutinib-treated CLL. Overall study: Responses: roughly 25 partial, 2 complete; after median around 64 months, around 15 stayed remitted, approximately twelve progressed. Once treatment had gone on for a median of 12 months, range 6 to 36, response samples were drawn. Findings and limits, study-wide: Patients showed higher baseline clonality than age-matched healthy donors, and it tracked circulating CD8+ T-cell counts. With treatment, public clonotypes, which were uncommon, either contracted or remained stable.

As for this clone: No antigen is known for it.

The CDR3 consists of 10 residues. The V gene's germline CDR1 is SQVTM and CDR2 ANQGSEA. Trimming stripped 6 bases from V and 8 bases from J, with 10 bases between. Sequenced by immunoSEQ multiplex PCR; TCRdb stores in-frame clones only, minus some. The sample holds about 200,000 clones, about four fifths seen once. The sequence derives from a human donor with chronic lymphocytic leukemia. The sample was PBMCs, taken after 12 months of ibrutinib treatment. The J gene is TRBJ1-2, the V gene TRBV29-1; D remains unclear. The CDR3 region has the DNA TGCAGCGTCGGGGAGGGAGGCTACACCTTC. Translating it yields CSVGEGGYTF.